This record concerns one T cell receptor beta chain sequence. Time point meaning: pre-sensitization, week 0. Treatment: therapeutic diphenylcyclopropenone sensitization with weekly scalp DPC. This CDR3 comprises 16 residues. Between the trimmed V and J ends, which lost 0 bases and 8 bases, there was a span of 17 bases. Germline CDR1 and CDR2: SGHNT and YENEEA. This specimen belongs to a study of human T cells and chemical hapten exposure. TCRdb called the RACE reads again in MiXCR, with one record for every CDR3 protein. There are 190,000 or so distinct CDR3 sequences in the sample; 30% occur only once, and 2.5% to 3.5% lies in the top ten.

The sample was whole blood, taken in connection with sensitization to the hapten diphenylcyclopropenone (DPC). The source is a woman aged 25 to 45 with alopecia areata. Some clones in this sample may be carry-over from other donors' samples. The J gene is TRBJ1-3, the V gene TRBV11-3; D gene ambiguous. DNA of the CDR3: TGTGCCAGCAGCTTAGAGGCAGGTCCCCTGGAAGACACCATATATTTT. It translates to CASSLEAGPLEDTIYF.